The sequence of this T cell receptor beta chain was determined in a study of blood T cell repertoires in COVID-19. Study-level information: Samples of COVID-19 (acute and convalescent) were obtained from the United States, Italy and Spain. T cells, B-cell-depleted T cells, or PBMCs supplied cDNA or gDNA.

V lost 0 bases to trimming and J lost 6 bases, with 15 bases between them. CDR3 length equals 16 residues. Germline CDR1 reads GTSNPN; CDR2 reads SVGIG (reference sequence). How the authors handled the data: Nucleated cell counts were estimated from reference gene primer amplification. Libraries were prepared by immunoSEQ multiplex PCR; TCRdb keeps only in-frame clonotypes and omits some of them. D and trimming come from the DNA, and the V and J calls and clone size come from that table. Of about 280,000 clones listed, 75% to 85% are singletons. The sample taken for sequencing was peripheral blood. The clonotype was recovered from a man aged 50-59 years with active or convalescent COVID-19. The J gene is TRBJ1-6, the V gene TRBV30, with D perhaps matching TRBD1 (5 bases). CDR3 loop: CAWSVLLGQGNSPLHF. The DNA of the CDR3 is TGTGCCTGGAGTGTACTACTGGGGCAGGGTAATTCACCCCTCCACTTT.